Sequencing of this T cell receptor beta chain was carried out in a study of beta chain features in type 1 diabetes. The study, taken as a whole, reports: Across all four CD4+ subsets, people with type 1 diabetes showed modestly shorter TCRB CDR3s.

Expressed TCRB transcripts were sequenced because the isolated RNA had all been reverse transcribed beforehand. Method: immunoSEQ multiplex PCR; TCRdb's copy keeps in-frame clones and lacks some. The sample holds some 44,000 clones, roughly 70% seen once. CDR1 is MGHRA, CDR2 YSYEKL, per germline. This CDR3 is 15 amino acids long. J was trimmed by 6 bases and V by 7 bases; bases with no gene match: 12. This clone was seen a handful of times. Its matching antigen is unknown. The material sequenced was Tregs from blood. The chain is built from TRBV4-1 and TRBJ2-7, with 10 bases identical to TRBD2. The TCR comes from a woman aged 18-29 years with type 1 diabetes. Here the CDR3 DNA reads TGCGCCAGCACCAGGGGAGCGGGAGGGCCGATCGAGCAGTACTTC. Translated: CASTRGAGGPIEQYF.